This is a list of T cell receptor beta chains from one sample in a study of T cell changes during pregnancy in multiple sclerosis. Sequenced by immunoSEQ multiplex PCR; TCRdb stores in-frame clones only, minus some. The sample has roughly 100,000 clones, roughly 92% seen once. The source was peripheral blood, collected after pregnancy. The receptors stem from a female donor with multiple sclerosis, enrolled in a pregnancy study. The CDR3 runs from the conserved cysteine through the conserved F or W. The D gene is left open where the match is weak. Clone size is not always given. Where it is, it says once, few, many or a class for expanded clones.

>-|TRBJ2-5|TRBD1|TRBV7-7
TGTGCCAGCAGCTTAGTGTTCGGCAGGGGGCCGGGAGAGACCCAGTACTTC
CASSLVFGRGPGETQYF
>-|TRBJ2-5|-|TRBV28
TGTGCCAGCAGGCGAGGGGGTGGGGAGACCCAGTACTTC
CASRRGGGETQYF
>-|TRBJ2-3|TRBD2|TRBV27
TGTGCCAGCAGTCATCCGGGACTAGCGACAGATACGCAGTATTTT
CASSHPGLATDTQYF
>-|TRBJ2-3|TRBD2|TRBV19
TGTGCCAGTAGTATAACCGTTTCGGGGGGTCCGCAAGATACGCAGTATTTT
CASSITVSGGPQDTQYF
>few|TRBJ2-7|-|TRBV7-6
TGTGCCAGCAGCCGGGGTAACGAGCAGTACTTC
CASSRGNEQYF
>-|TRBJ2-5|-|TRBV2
TGTGCCAGCAGTGACAGCAAGTTGAGGCAGACCCAGTACTTC
CASSDSKLRQTQYF
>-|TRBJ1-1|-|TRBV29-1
TGCAGCGTTGAGTCTCTACGGTCCACTGAAGCTTTCTTT
CSVESLRSTEAFF
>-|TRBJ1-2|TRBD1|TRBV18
TGTGCCAGCTCACTCGACAGGGGGAACTATGGCTACACCTTC
CASSLDRGNYGYTF
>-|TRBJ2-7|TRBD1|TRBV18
TGTGCCAGCTCACCGACAGGGGACGAGCAGTACTTC
CASSPTGDEQYF
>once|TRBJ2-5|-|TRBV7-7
TGTGCCAGCAGCAGGATGACAGGACAAGAGACCCAGTACTTC
CASSRMTGQETQYF